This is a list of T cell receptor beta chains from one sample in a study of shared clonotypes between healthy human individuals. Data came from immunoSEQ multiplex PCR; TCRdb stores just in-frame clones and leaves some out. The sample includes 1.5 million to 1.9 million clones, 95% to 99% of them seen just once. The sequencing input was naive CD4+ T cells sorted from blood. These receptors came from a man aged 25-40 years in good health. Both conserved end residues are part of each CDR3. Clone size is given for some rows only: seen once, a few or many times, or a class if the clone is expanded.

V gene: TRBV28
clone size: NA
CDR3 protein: CASRSPGQLTGELFF

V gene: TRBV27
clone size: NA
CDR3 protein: CASSLRGTGGTQYF

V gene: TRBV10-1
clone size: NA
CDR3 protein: CASSDPHSPDNEQYF

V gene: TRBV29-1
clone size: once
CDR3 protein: CSVRGQGDGQPQHF

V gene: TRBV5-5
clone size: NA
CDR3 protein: CASSLYAGGNTEAFF

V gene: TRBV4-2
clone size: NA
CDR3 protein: CASSQEDLRGEQYF

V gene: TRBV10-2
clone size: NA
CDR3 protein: CASSAGTAKKNTEAFF

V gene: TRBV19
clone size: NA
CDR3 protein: CASSASPLLAGEVETQYF

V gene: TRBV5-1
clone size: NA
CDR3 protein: CASSLKEDTGELFF

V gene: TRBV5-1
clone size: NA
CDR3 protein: CASSLGARNTGELFF

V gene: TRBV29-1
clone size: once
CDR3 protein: CSVGRVTGYNEQFF

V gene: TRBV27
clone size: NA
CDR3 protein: CASSRKQAATNEKLFF

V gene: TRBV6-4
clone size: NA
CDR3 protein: CASSSVHGREQFF

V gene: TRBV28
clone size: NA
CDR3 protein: CASAQGGDGANVLTF

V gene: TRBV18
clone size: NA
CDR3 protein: CASSPPLAGIYNEQFF

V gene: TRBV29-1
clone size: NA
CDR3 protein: CSVESGVGVATEAFF

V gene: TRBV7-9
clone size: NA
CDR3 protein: CASSLGQGFYEQYF

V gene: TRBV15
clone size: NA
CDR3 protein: CATSRDVMADTQYF

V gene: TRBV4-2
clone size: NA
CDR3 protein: CASSQGTPNEQFF

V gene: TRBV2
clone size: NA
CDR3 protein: CASSAPRQGYEQYF

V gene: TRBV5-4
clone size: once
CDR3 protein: CASSLNQGLNTEAFF

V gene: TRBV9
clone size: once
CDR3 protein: CASSVGKAHEQYF

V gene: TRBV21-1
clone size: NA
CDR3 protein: CASSRGDTGELFF

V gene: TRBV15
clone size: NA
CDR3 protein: CATSRTQGSYGYTF

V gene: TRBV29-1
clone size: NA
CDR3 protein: CSVEGSGAEIF

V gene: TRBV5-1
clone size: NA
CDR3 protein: CASSLPRTGGSTDTQYF

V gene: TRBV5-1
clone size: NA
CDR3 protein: CASSFSDTGELFF

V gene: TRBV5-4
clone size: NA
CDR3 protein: CASSRGETEKLFF

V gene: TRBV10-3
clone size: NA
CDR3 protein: CAIGGNWTSGRAGTTDTQYF

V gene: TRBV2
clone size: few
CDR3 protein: CASTRWRPRNQPQHF

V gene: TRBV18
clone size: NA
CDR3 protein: CASSFDRVQTDTQYF

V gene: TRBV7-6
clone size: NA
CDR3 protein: CASSGPGQGTGYTF

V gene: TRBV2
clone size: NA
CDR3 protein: CASSGPSKGTGELFF

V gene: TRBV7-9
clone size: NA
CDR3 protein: CASSFRSKTEAFF

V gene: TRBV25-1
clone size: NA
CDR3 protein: CASSGMTGDGYTF

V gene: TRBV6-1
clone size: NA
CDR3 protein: CASSEVRTGGPRSNQPQHF